This T cell receptor beta chain was observed in a study of T cells after posttransplantation cyclophosphamide. The CDR3 sequence is 13 residues long. With 9 bases removed from V and 0 bases from J, the gap between germline ends came to 9 bases. CDR1 and CDR2 (germline): LGHNT, FRNRAP. A marrow graft followed busulfan-fludarabine conditioning, with cyclophosphamide on days +3 and +4. In its sample, this clone is medium-sized (0.01 to 0.1%). Its antigen is as yet unknown. Study results and limitations: Blood and skin or GI T cell repertoires showed limited TRB overlap. After PTCy, TRB diversity resembled that of CNI/methotrexate controls.

TCRdb's table, derived via immunoSEQ multiplex PCR, lists solely in-frame clones and lacks some. The sample counts about 6,700 clones, none seen once; the ten largest own approximately 5.5%. The TCR comes from a male patient between 25 and 39 years old who received an allogeneic stem cell transplant from an unrelated donor, was CMV-positive, and had acute and chronic GVHD. Some T cells may originate from the graft donor. The sample here was PBMCs, taken after an allogeneic stem cell transplant with post-transplant cyclophosphamide. This chain connects TRBV12-5 to TRBJ2-1, with D maybe TRBD2 (5 bases). CDR3 protein: CASSRDSYNEQFF. For the CDR3, the DNA is TGTGCTAGCTCCCGGGACTCCTACAATGAGCAGTTCTTC.